These T cell receptor beta chains were read from a single sample in a study of CD8 T cells in ankylosing spondylitis. TCRdb used MiXCR to reprocess the 5' RACE reads, holding one entry per CDR3 protein. Among around 250,000 distinct CDR3 sequences, roughly a third were seen once, and the ten largest hold 4% to 5.5%. The specimen sequenced was blood, either unsorted or a sorted T cell fraction (not recorded which). These receptors all stem from a male donor with ankylosing spondylitis or in good health (not recorded which). CDR3s include the opening cysteine and the closing phenylalanine or tryptophan. D genes are given only for firm matches. Clone sizes are given selectively: once, few, many, or a class where the clone is expanded.

>TRBD1|TRBJ2-7|TRBV29-1|NA
CSVVDRGNEQYF
TGCAGCGTTGTTGACAGGGGGAACGAGCAGTACTTC
>NA|TRBJ2-2|TRBV5-1|NA
CASRTLALLTGELFF
TGCGCCAGCAGGACACTAGCTCTATTGACCGGGGAGCTGTTTTTT
>TRBD1|TRBJ2-7|TRBV11-2|NA
CASSLPDRGPYEQYF
TGTGCCAGCAGCTTACCGGACAGGGGACCGTACGAGCAGTACTTC
>NA|TRBJ1-2|TRBV29-1|many
CSVGGWGIYDGYGYTF
TGCAGCGTTGGGGGGTGGGGAATTTACGACGGCTATGGCTACACCTTC
>TRBD1|TRBJ2-5|TRBV27|few
CASSLSSRGETQYF
TGTGCCAGCAGTTTATCGAGCAGGGGGGAGACCCAGTACTTC
>NA|TRBJ1-1|TRBV9|NA
CASSAHLQGLAEAFF
TGTGCCAGCAGCGCCCACCTACAGGGACTCGCTGAAGCTTTCTTT
>NA|TRBJ1-5|TRBV5-1|few
CASSSLTGENQPQHF
TGCGCCAGCAGCTCCTTGACTGGGGAAAATCAGCCCCAGCATTTT
>NA|TRBJ1-2|TRBV12-5|NA
CASGWDGDYGYTF
TGTGCTAGTGGTTGGGACGGGGACTATGGCTACACCTTC
>NA|TRBJ2-3|TRBV20-1|NA
CSARDQPGRADTQYF
TGCAGTGCTAGAGATCAACCCGGACGGGCAGATACGCAGTATTTT
>NA|TRBJ2-3|TRBV20-1|few
CSAGGTAGADTQYF
TGCAGTGCGGGGGGGACAGCCGGGGCAGATACGCAGTATTTT
>TRBD2|TRBJ2-7|TRBV4-1|few
CASSQVSSGGDSYEQYF
TGCGCCAGCAGCCAAGTGTCTAGCGGGGGGGACTCCTACGAGCAGTACTTC
>TRBD2|TRBJ2-2|TRBV7-2|few
CASSLGGGWTGELFF
TGTGCCAGCAGCTTAGGCGGGGGTTGGACCGGGGAGCTGTTTTTT
>TRBD2|TRBJ2-1|TRBV3-1|few
CASSPASGGANEQFF
TGTGCCAGCAGCCCAGCTAGCGGGGGGGCGAATGAGCAGTTCTTC
>TRBD2|TRBJ2-3|TRBV10-2|NA
CASSEFPASGIRTDTQYF
TGCGCCAGCAGTGAGTTCCCGGCTAGCGGCATTCGGACAGATACGCAGTATTTT
>NA|TRBJ2-7|TRBV18|NA
CASSPPLGQGEQYF
TGTGCCAGCTCACCACCCTTGGGCCAAGGCGAGCAGTACTTC
>NA|TRBJ2-3|TRBV20-1|few
CSARVGRPITTDTQYF
TGCAGTGCTAGGGTTGGTCGCCCAATCACCACAGATACGCAGTATTTT
>TRBD1|TRBJ2-1|TRBV4-1|NA
CASSQLGQGVREQFF
TGCGCCAGCAGCCAGTTAGGACAGGGGGTCCGGGAGCAGTTCTTC
>NA|TRBJ2-7|TRBV10-2|NA
CASSVGWGPYEQYF
TGCGCCAGCAGTGTTGGCTGGGGCCCCTACGAGCAGTACTTC
>NA|TRBJ2-3|TRBV20-1|NA
CSARWDPTTQYF
TGCAGTGCCCGTTGGGACCCTACTACGCAGTATTTT
>NA|TRBJ2-5|TRBV5-6|NA
CASINRGTQETQYF
TGTGCCAGCATCAATCGGGGGACACAAGAGACCCAGTACTTC
>NA|TRBJ1-1|TRBV7-9|few
CASSLQVNTEAFF
TGTGCCAGCAGCCTACAGGTGAACACTGAAGCTTTCTTT
>NA|TRBJ1-1|TRBV10-3|NA
CAISEWPNTEAFF
TGTGCCATCAGTGAGTGGCCGAACACTGAAGCTTTCTTT
>TRBD1|TRBJ2-7|TRBV12-3/TRBV12-4|NA
CASSSGGYEQYF
TGTGCCAGCAGCTCAGGGGGCTACGAGCAGTACTTC
>NA|TRBJ2-5|TRBV20-1|NA
CSARLLYQETQYF
TGCAGTGCTAGATTGCTTTACCAAGAGACCCAGTACTTC
>NA|TRBJ2-7|TRBV2|NA
CASSDRLYEQYF
TGTGCCAGCAGTGACAGACTCTACGAGCAGTACTTC
>TRBD1|TRBJ2-1|TRBV29-1|NA
CSAPGQGPFGQFF
TGCAGCGCCCCGGGACAGGGACCTTTCGGGCAGTTCTTC
>TRBD2|TRBJ2-5|TRBV5-1|NA
CASSSLAGETQYF
TGCGCCAGCAGCTCCCTAGCGGGGGAGACCCAGTACTTC
>NA|TRBJ2-4|TRBV5-1|NA
CASSFGSGDIQYF
TGCGCCAGCAGCTTCGGCTCCGGGGACATTCAGTACTTC
>NA|TRBJ2-7|TRBV10-3|NA
CAISETRVTEQYF
TGTGCCATCAGTGAGACCCGTGTTACTGAGCAGTACTTC
>NA|TRBJ2-7|TRBV20-1|few
CSAGMPRGTYEQYF
TGCAGTGCTGGTATGCCCCGGGGGACCTACGAGCAGTACTTC
>NA|TRBJ2-3|TRBV7-6|NA
CASSSYRTSTDTQYF
TGTGCCAGCAGCTCCTACAGGACTAGCACAGATACGCAGTATTTT
>NA|TRBJ2-7|TRBV20-1|NA
CSAPVGLSRVGKQYF
TGCAGTGCCCCTGTCGGGCTGTCCAGGGTCGGTAAGCAGTACTTC
>NA|TRBJ2-7|TRBV18|few
CASSTGYEQYF
TGTGCCAGCTCCACAGGGTACGAGCAGTACTTC
>NA|TRBJ1-4|TRBV12-3/TRBV12-4|NA
CASSAPVGEKLFF
TGTGCCAGCAGCGCACCGGTGGGGGAAAAACTGTTTTTT
>NA|TRBJ1-2|TRBV20-1|NA
CSAAQGSYGYTF
TGCAGTGCTGCACAGGGTTCTTATGGCTACACCTTC
>TRBD1|TRBJ1-1|TRBV10-2|NA
CASSEDRDTEAFF
TGCGCCAGCAGTGAGGACAGGGACACTGAAGCTTTCTTT